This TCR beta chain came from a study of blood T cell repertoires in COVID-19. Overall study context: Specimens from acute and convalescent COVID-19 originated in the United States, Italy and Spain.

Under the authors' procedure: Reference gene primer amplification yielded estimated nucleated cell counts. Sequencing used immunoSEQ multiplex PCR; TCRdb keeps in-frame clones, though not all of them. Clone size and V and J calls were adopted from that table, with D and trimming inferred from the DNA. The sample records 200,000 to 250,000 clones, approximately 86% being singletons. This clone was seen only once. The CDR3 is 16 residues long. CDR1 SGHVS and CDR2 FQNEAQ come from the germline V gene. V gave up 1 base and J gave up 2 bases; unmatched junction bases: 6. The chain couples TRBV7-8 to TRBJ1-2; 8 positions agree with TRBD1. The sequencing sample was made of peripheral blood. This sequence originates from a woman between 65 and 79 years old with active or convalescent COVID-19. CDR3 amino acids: CASSLDPTGANYGYTF. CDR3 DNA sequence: TGTGCCAGCAGCTTAGATCCGACAGGGGCGAACTATGGCTACACCTTC.